One sample yielded the 20 T cell receptor beta chains listed below, sequenced in a study of shared clonotypes between healthy human individuals. Profiled with immunoSEQ multiplex PCR; TCRdb holds only in-frame clones, not every one. The top ten hold roughly 0.56% of the sample, which has some 1,100,000 clones, 75% to 80% seen once. The sequencing input was memory CD4+ T cells from PBMCs. Subset of the sample: CD45RA-negative fraction. The receptors were gathered from a young man in good health. Some clones in this sample may be carry-over from other donors' samples.

Concerning this clone: A read error is likely here: a far larger clone is one base away. Other nucleotide sequences in the sample specify the same CDR3. The V gene is TRBV4-2, the J gene TRBJ2-5, with 9 nucleotides matching TRBD2. The junction had 5 bases not matched to a gene; V was cut back by 4 bases and J by 5 bases. Germline V gene lookup returns CDR1 LGHNA and CDR2 YNFKEQ. This CDR3 has 14 residues. The CDR3 bases are TGTGCCAGCAGCCCGGGACTAGCAGAGGAGACCCAGTACTTC. As protein: CASSPGLAEETQYF.

The V call is TRBV18, the J call TRBJ2-1, with D possibly called TRBD1 or TRBD2 (5 bases each). The V end was cut by 3 bases, the J end by 6 bases, with 12 bases between. Per germline, CDR1 KGHSH and CDR2 LQKENI. The CDR3 consists of 14 residues. The DNA for the CDR3 is TGTGCCAGCTCACCCCAGGGACCACCCAATGAGCAGTTCTTC. It encodes CASSPQGPPNEQFF.

This chain uses TRBV10-1 with TRBJ1-2; no reliable D call. The CDR3 extends over 14 amino acids. CDR1 and CDR2 from the germline V gene are WNHNN and SYGVQD (reference sequence). The V gene lost 6 bases and the J gene lost 4 bases, with 15 bases spanning the gap. CDR3 DNA: TGCGCCAGCAGCCGCCGGACCGGACCCTATGGCTACACCTTC. Protein: CASSRRTGPYGYTF.

V gene TRBV10-3 combines with J gene TRBJ2-7; possible D gene TRBD2, 7 bases. This CDR3 has 12 amino acids. Looked up from germline, CDR1 is ENHRY and CDR2 is SYGVKD. V was pared by 6 bases and J by 6 bases, with 12 bases between. The chain's CDR3 is CAISTGGREQYF. The CDR3 DNA reads as TGTGCCATCAGCACCGGGGGGCGCGAGCAGTACTTC.

This chain links TRBV7-8 with TRBJ1-2, with TRBD1 identical over 8 bases. In germline, CDR1 is SGHVS, CDR2 FQNEAQ. The CDR3 length is 13 residues. V lost 3 bases to trimming and J lost 6 bases; unmatched junction nucleotides: 3. The CDR3 DNA sequence: TGTGCCAGCAGCTTCCAGACAGGGGATGGCTACACCTTC. Protein product: CASSFQTGDGYTF. The variable domain in full, completed from reference TRBV7-8 and TRBJ1-2, reads GAGVSQSPRYKVAKRGQDVALRCDPISGHVSLFWYQQALGQGPEFLTYFQNEAQLDKSGLPSDRFFAERPEGSVSTLKIQRTQQEDSAVYLCASSFQTGDGYTFGSGTRLTVV.

The chain joins TRBV19 to TRBJ1-1; 7 bases are shared with TRBD1. V gave up 11 bases and J gave up 9 bases; unmatched junction bases: 12. Germline V gene lookup returns CDR1 LNHDA and CDR2 SQIVND (reference sequence). CDR3 length equals 12 residues. CDR3 nucleotide sequence: TGTGCCGCCAGGGGGTCAGACAGGCAAGCTTTCTTT. The encoded protein is CAARGSDRQAFF.

The V call is TRBV4-2, the J call TRBJ1-2, with 7 bases that match TRBD1. V dropped 4 bases and J dropped 8; count of bases not matched to a gene: 13. The CDR3 has 15 amino acids. The V gene's germline CDR1 is LGHNA and CDR2 YNFKEQ. CDR3 nucleotide sequence: TGTGCCAGCAGCCGCGTCTCCACAGGGGAGGGAGGCTACACCTTC. Translation gives CASSRVSTGEGGYTF.

V usage is TRBV11-2 and J usage is TRBJ2-5; 7 bases match TRBD2. Germline V lookup: CDR1 SGHAT, CDR2 FQNNGV. This CDR3 region has 15 residues. V gave up 0 bases and J gave up 2 bases; unmatched junction bases: 3. In nucleotides, the CDR3 is TGTGCCAGCAGCTTAGATCACGGGGGGCAAGAGACCCAGTACTTC. Translated: CASSLDHGGQETQYF.

The chain couples TRBV4-2 to TRBJ2-3; D remains ambiguous. The CDR3 covers 14 residues. The V end was cut by 4 bases, the J end by 0 bases, with 8 bases between. Germline CDR1 and CDR2: LGHNA and YNFKEQ. In nucleotides, the CDR3 is TGTGCCAGCAGCCTTAGCAGTAGCACAGATACGCAGTATTTT. Protein: CASSLSSSTDTQYF.

The chain combines TRBV7-6 with TRBJ1-2; no firm D call. V lost 5 bases and J 6 bases, leaving 22 bases between the germline ends. CDR1 SGHVS and CDR2 FNYEAQ come from the germline V gene. There are 16 residues in the CDR3. CDR3: CASSHRFESRKNGYTF. The DNA of the CDR3 is TGTGCCAGCAGCCACCGTTTTGAATCTCGAAAGAATGGCTACACCTTC.

The chain recombines TRBV6-1 with TRBJ2-1; 7 nucleotides match TRBD2. The CDR3 spans 13 residues. From germline, CDR1 is MNHNS and CDR2 SASEGT. V was clipped by 3 bases and J by 7 bases; unmatched bases: 3. CDR3 in DNA: TGTGCCAGCAGTGAGGGACTAATTAATGAGCAGTTCTTC. Encoded protein: CASSEGLINEQFF.

The gene calls are TRBV10-3 and TRBJ1-5, with D uncertain. With 0 bases removed from V and 3 bases from J, the gap between germline ends came to 9 bases. There are 15 residues in the CDR3. Germline V gives CDR1 ENHRY, CDR2 SYGVKD. In DNA, the CDR3 is TGTGCCATCAGTGAGTCGACTTATTCCAATCAGCCCCAGCATTTT. It translates to CAISESTYSNQPQHF.

Note on this clone: Other DNA variants within this sample encode the same CDR3. The chain has TRBV28 and TRBJ1-4, with 8 nucleotides matching TRBD1. This CDR3 has 15 residues. The V gene's germline CDR1 is MDHEN and CDR2 SYDVKM. V shed 1 base, J shed 4 bases, and the junction held 2 bases outside the gene matches. Here the CDR3 reads CASSLSGQGNEKLFF. Here the CDR3 DNA reads TGTGCCAGCAGTTTATCAGGACAGGGTAATGAAAAACTGTTTTTT.

The CDR3 DNA reads TGTGCCAGTAGTATTAGTGGAAATGCCTACGAGCAGTACTTC. Translating it yields CASSISGNAYEQYF. This chain connects TRBV19 to TRBJ2-7; no firm D call. Trimming shortened V by 3 bases and J by 2 bases, and 11 bases separated the two germline ends. The germline gives CDR1 LNHDA, CDR2 SQIVND (reference sequence). The CDR3 contains 14 residues. The entire variable domain, with the rest obtained from reference TRBV19 and TRBJ2-7, is as follows: DGGITQSPKYLFRKEGQNVTLSCEQNLNHDAMYWYRQDPGQGLRLIYYSQIVNDFQKGDIAEGYSVSREKKESFPLTVTSAQKNPTAFYLCASSISGNAYEQYFGPGTRLTVT.

The chain uses TRBV5-1 and TRBJ2-7; tentatively, D is TRBD1 (5 bases). This CDR3 has 13 residues. V lost 4 bases and J lost 3, with 11 bases in between. Germline assignment: CDR1 SGHRS and CDR2 YFSETQ. The CDR3 protein is CASSQPDSYEQYF. CDR3 coding DNA: TGCGCCAGCAGCCAACCCGACAGCTACGAGCAGTACTTC.

V is TRBV28 and J is TRBJ2-2; 8 bases line up with TRBD2. Germline CDR1 MDHEN, CDR2 SYDVKM. V shed 8 bases and J 3 bases; nucleotides not matched to a gene: 5. The CDR3 totals 14 residues. CDR3 in DNA: TGTGCCAGCTGCACAGCGGGAGACACCGGGGAGCTGTTTTTT. Encoded protein: CASCTAGDTGELFF.

DNA of the CDR3: TGTGCCAGCAGTACGACAGGGGGCGGCTATGGCTACACCTTC. Amino acids: CASSTTGGGYGYTF. This chain joins TRBV28 and TRBJ1-2; 10 bases align to TRBD1. The CDR3 contains 14 residues. With 5 bases clipped from V and 4 bases from J, the junction kept 4 bases outside the gene matches. The V gene's germline CDR1 is MDHEN and CDR2 SYDVKM.

The V and J genes are TRBV18 and TRBJ2-7; D is unclear. The CDR3 has 17 residues. Between the trimmed V and J ends, which lost 0 bases and 2 bases, there was a span of 17 bases. Germline lookup yields CDR1 KGHSH and CDR2 LQKENI. Here the CDR3 reads CASSPPLGKIPTYEQYF. In nucleotides, the CDR3 is TGTGCCAGCTCACCACCGTTAGGGAAAATTCCAACCTACGAGCAGTACTTC. Based on the CDR3 plus reference TRBV18 and TRBJ2-7, the full variable domain is NAGVMQNPRHLVRRRGQEARLRCSPMKGHSHVYWYRQLPEEGLKFMVYLQKENIIDESGMPKERFSAEFPKEGPSILRIQQVVRGDSAAYFCASSPPLGKIPTYEQYFGPGTRLTVT.

CDR3 loop: CASSLLGSQETQYF. The CDR3 DNA follows: TGTGCCAGCAGCCTCCTGGGCAGTCAGGAGACCCAGTACTTC. The rearrangement links TRBV7-3 to TRBJ2-5, with D unresolved. The CDR3 extends over 14 amino acids. Germline-derived CDR1 and CDR2 are SGHTA and FQGTGA. Trimming removed 5 bases at V and 5 bases at J, with 15 bases between. Combining the CDR3 with reference TRBV7-3 and TRBJ2-5 gives the whole variable domain GAGVSQTPSNKVTEKGKYVELRCDPISGHTALYWYRQSLGQGPEFLIYFQGTGAADDSGLPNDRFFAVRPEGSVSTLKIQRTERGDSAVYLCASSLLGSQETQYFGPGTRLLVL.

This chain links TRBV6-5 with TRBJ1-1; no reliable D call. The CDR3 extends over 13 amino acids. Trimming cost V 8 bases and J 3 bases, with 13 bases left between them. Germline V lookup: CDR1 MNHEY, CDR2 SVGAGI. In nucleotides, the CDR3 is TGTGCCAGCCTGACGCGGGGATACACTGAAGCTTTCTTT. It encodes CASLTRGYTEAFF.